This T cell receptor (beta chain) was recovered during a study of cytomegalovirus exposure and HLA in healthy donors. About the study: Out of roughly 170 million T cells, an earlier analysis found over 100 million unique TCR beta sequences in total.

Details on this clone: What it binds is not known.

Both 60 Vbeta primers and 13 Jbeta primers went into the PCR. The method was immunoSEQ multiplex PCR; TCRdb's version includes in-frame clones alone and lacks a portion of them. Among 150,000 to 200,000 clones listed, around 78% were seen once. Study results and caveats: Another analysis was done later, and it associated around 17,000 TCR beta sequences with HLA alleles at 0.05 false discovery rate.

Deletions cut 6 bases from V and 2 bases from J, with 13 bases between. Per the germline V gene, CDR1 is MDHEN and CDR2 is SYDVKM. This CDR3 is 14 amino acids long. The clonotype comes from a woman in her 40s in good health and CMV-seronegative. The gene calls are TRBV28 and TRBJ2-5; the D gene is possibly TRBD2 (6 bases). Sequenced sample: PBMCs. The CDR3: CASSTRRGQETQYF. CDR3 nucleotide sequence: TGTGCCAGCAGCACTAGGAGGGGTCAAGAGACCCAGTACTTC.